The present T cell receptor beta chain was sequenced within a study of cytomegalovirus exposure and HLA in healthy donors. The PCR ran on 60 Vbeta and 13 Jbeta primers. The data were produced by immunoSEQ multiplex PCR, yet TCRdb's version contains in-frame clones alone and is incomplete. The sample includes 100,000 or so clones, more than 60% of them seen just once. General study results and limits: TCR beta chains numbering approximately 150 were designated cytomegalovirus-associated. HLA alleles showed associations with about 17,000 TCR beta sequences in a later analysis, at a 0.05 false discovery rate.

To note about this clone: The antigen is not known.

V shed 6 bases and J 5 bases; nucleotides not matched to a gene: 10. The CDR3 has 15 residues. Per germline, CDR1 MNHEY and CDR2 SVGAGI. The rearrangement uses TRBV6-5 and TRBJ2-1; 7 bases match TRBD2. The TCR originated in a man aged 30-40 years in good health and CMV-seronegative. Sequencing was carried out using PBMCs. CDR3 sequence reads: CASRRPASGNNEQFF. Here the CDR3 DNA reads TGTGCCAGCAGGCGCCCGGCTAGCGGAAACAATGAGCAGTTCTTC.